The 32 T cell receptor beta chains presented below share a single source sample, sequenced in a study of cytomegalovirus exposure and HLA in healthy donors. Primers included in the PCR were 60 Vbeta and 13 Jbeta primers. Measured with immunoSEQ multiplex PCR; TCRdb has only the in-frame clones, and not every one. The repertoire includes 150,000 or so clones, roughly four fifths of them detected once, and approximately 6% sits in the top ten. Source material: PBMCs. The receptors here all came from a man between 25 and 39 years old in good health and CMV-seropositive.

This clone occurred once. The chain recombines TRBV7-9 with TRBJ2-1; 11 nucleotides line up with TRBD2. From germline, CDR1 is SEHNR and CDR2 FQNEAQ (reference sequence). The CDR3 has 16 amino acids. V shed 1 base, J shed 7 bases, and the junction held 6 bases outside the gene matches. This chain's CDR3 is CASSLGQGLAVNEQFF. CDR3 in DNA: TGTGCCAGCAGCTTAGGACAGGGACTAGCGGTTAATGAGCAGTTCTTC.

The V call is TRBV5-1, the J call TRBJ1-1, with D possibly being TRBD1 (6 bases). The CDR3 spans 15 residues. Deletions cut 0 bases from V and 0 bases from J, with 9 bases between. In germline, CDR1 is SGHRS, CDR2 YFSETQ. This chain's CDR3 is CASSLVGAMNTEAFF. CDR3 DNA: TGCGCCAGCAGCTTGGTGGGGGCCATGAACACTGAAGCTTTCTTT.

This clone occurred once. The genes are TRBV9 and TRBJ1-6; TRBD1 is a possible D gene (5 bases). CDR1 SGDLS and CDR2 YYNGEE come from the germline V gene. The germline V and J ends were trimmed by 0 bases and 6 bases, with 10 bases remaining between them. The CDR3 has 15 amino acids. The DNA for the CDR3 is TGTGCCAGCAGCGTAGGAGGGGAGGGTAATTCACCCCTCCACTTT. Translation gives CASSVGGEGNSPLHF.

The genes are TRBV2 and TRBJ2-1; D is unclear. The CDR3 sequence is 14 residues long. V lost 8 bases, J lost 3 bases, and 14 bases lay in between. CDR1 is SNHLY, CDR2 FYNNEI, per germline. CDR3 in DNA: TGTGCCAGCCTCCCCCCCGCTAACTACAATGAGCAGTTCTTC. Translating it yields CASLPPANYNEQFF.

The chain has TRBV30 and TRBJ2-5; 12 positions agree with TRBD2. CDR1 GTSNPN and CDR2 SVGIG come from the germline V gene (reference sequence). The ends lost 1 base at V and 3 bases at J; junction bases unmatched: 3. CDR3 length: 15 amino acids. The CDR3 DNA sequence: TGTGCCTGGAGTGGTGGACTAGCGGGGAAAGAGACCCAGTACTTC. Protein product: CAWSGGLAGKETQYF.

The rearrangement joins TRBV9 to TRBJ2-2, with D perhaps TRBD1 (5 bases). CDR3 size: 15 residues. Germline V gives CDR1 SGDLS, CDR2 YYNGEE. Trimming took 1 base from V and 2 from J, leaving 9 bases between them. In DNA form, the CDR3 reads TGTGCCAGCAGCGTAAGGGGCAGAAACACCGGGGAGCTGTTTTTT. Its protein is CASSVRGRNTGELFF.

By share, this clone ranks as medium-sized. This rearrangement joins TRBV19 to TRBJ2-5; possibly TRBD1 for D (6 bases). CDR1 LNHDA and CDR2 SQIVND come from the germline V gene (reference sequence). The V end was cut by 3 bases, the J end by 4 bases, with 15 bases between. The CDR3 loop spans 15 amino acids. The CDR3 spells CASSILSTGRETQYF. The CDR3 DNA follows: TGTGCCAGTAGTATTCTCTCTACAGGGAGAGAGACCCAGTACTTC.

This chain uses TRBV4-3 with TRBJ2-3, with D unresolved. V was cut by 1 base and J by 0 bases, with 20 bases left in between. Germline-derived CDR1 and CDR2 are LGHNA and YSLEER. The CDR3 is 19 residues long. CDR3: CASSQVGLQQPESTDTQYF. As DNA, the CDR3 is TGCGCCAGCAGCCAAGTTGGTTTACAACAGCCCGAAAGCACAGATACGCAGTATTTT.

The J gene is TRBJ2-3, the V gene TRBV6-5; TRBD1 might be the D (6 bases). Germline CDR1 reads MNHEY; CDR2 reads SVGAGI. The CDR3 has 14 amino acids. V shed 2 bases and J shed 2 bases, with 8 bases lying between them. The DNA of the CDR3 is TGTGCCAGCAGTTACGCAGGGGCCACAGATACGCAGTATTTT. Translated, it gives CASSYAGATDTQYF.

CDR3 protein: CASTPAGARTDTQYF. CDR3 bases: TGTGCCAGCACCCCTGCGGGGGCCCGAACAGATACGCAGTATTTT. The chain combines TRBV7-9 with TRBJ2-3; perhaps TRBD2 as D (7 bases). The V gene lost 7 bases and the J gene lost 3 bases, with 17 bases spanning the gap. The CDR3 contains 15 residues. Germline CDR1 SEHNR, CDR2 FQNEAQ (reference sequence).

The chain links TRBV6-5 to TRBJ1-2, with 7 bases that match TRBD1. With 6 bases clipped from V and 7 bases from J, the junction kept 8 bases outside the gene matches. CDR1 and CDR2 (germline): MNHEY, SVGAGI. The CDR3 is made up of 13 amino acids. The CDR3 nucleotides are TGTGCCAGCAGATCCCCAGGGGGAGGTGGCTACACCTTC. It codes for CASRSPGGGGYTF.

The chain recombines TRBV2 with TRBJ1-1; 7 nucleotides agree with TRBD1. Germline CDR1 reads SNHLY; CDR2 reads FYNNEI. V was pared by 6 bases and J by 6 bases, with 7 bases of the junction left unmatched. CDR3 length: 13 residues. The CDR3 here is CASSLQGGAEAFF. The CDR3 DNA sequence: TGTGCCAGCAGCCTGCAGGGGGGCGCTGAAGCTTTCTTT.

As for this clone: Mismatch with germline at one junction end may stem from a read error. The V call is TRBV7-9, the J call TRBJ1-1; the D gene is possibly TRBD1 (5 bases). This CDR3 contains 15 residues. CDR1 and CDR2 from the germline V gene are SEHNR and FQNEAQ (reference sequence). CDR3 in DNA: TGTTCCAGCAGCCTAGGGGTGGAGCTGAACACTGAAGCTTTCTTT. It specifies CSSSLGVELNTEAFF.

The chain joins TRBV19 to TRBJ1-6; no clear D. Germline V lookup: CDR1 LNHDA, CDR2 SQIVND (reference sequence). This CDR3 region has 13 residues. V was shortened by 5 bases and J by 8 bases, with 10 bases between the two germline ends. CDR3 DNA sequence: TGTGCCAGTAGTGTGGTTGCGCATTCACCCCTCCACTTT. It is translated as CASSVVAHSPLHF.

A note on this clone: The sample holds other DNA sequences that translate to the same CDR3. The chain is built from TRBV18 and TRBJ2-5; unclear D gene. Per the germline V gene, CDR1 is KGHSH and CDR2 is LQKENI. Trimming took off 3 bases at V and 2 bases at J, with 10 bases between the two ends. The CDR3 totals 14 residues. The CDR3 nucleotides read TGTGCCAGCTCACCGAGAGAGTTACAAGAGACCCAGTACTTC. Amino acid sequence: CASSPRELQETQYF.

A word on this clone: Its ends do not fully match the called genes, so a read error is possible. The chain is built from TRBV5-4 and TRBJ2-7, with 10 bases lining up with TRBD2. Germline V gene data show CDR1 as SGHNT and CDR2 as YYREEE (reference sequence). This CDR3 is 16 amino acids long. CDR3 in DNA: TGTGCCAGTAGCTTTACACTAGCGGGGAGCAGGTACGAGCAGTCCTTC. This codes for CASSFTLAGSRYEQSF.

The chain has TRBV7-8 and TRBJ1-3, with TRBD1 matching over 10 bases. Germline CDR1 and CDR2: SGHVS and FQNEAQ. CDR3 size: 15 residues. V was pared by 6 bases and J by 7 bases, with 9 bases of the junction left unmatched. The CDR3 coding sequence is TGTGCCAGCAGTCCTACCGGGACAGGGGCGAACACCATATATTTT. As protein: CASSPTGTGANTIYF.

The table lists this clone with a count of one. V is TRBV5-6 and J is TRBJ1-2; D perhaps matches TRBD1 (5 bases). This CDR3 comprises 12 residues. Germline CDR1 SGHDT, CDR2 YYEEEE. V was cut by 4 bases and J by 5 bases, with 9 bases left in between. The CDR3 DNA reads as TGTGCCAGCAGCCCTAAGGGGTATGGCTACACCTTC. It yields the protein CASSPKGYGYTF.

In this sample, this clone turned up a few times. This sequence joins TRBV6-5 and TRBJ2-2, with 7 bases aligning to TRBD1. V gave up 6 bases and J gave up 4 bases; unmatched junction bases: 8. The length of the CDR3 is 15 residues. Germline CDR1 is MNHEY and CDR2 is SVGAGI. The CDR3 loop reads CASSSADRSTGELFF. In DNA form, the CDR3 reads TGTGCCAGCAGCTCCGCGGACAGGTCCACCGGGGAGCTGTTTTTT.

The CDR3 nucleotides are TGTGCCAGCAGTGAACTAGCGGAGACCGGGGAGCTGTTTTTT. Its protein is CASSELAETGELFF. The chain employs TRBV6-1 and TRBJ2-2, with 7 nucleotides matching TRBD2. The CDR3 sequence is 14 residues long. Germline lookup yields CDR1 MNHNS and CDR2 SASEGT. J was trimmed by 5 bases and V by 2 bases; bases with no gene match: 2.

The chain has TRBV7-2 and TRBJ2-5, with D unclear. The germline CDR1 and CDR2 sequences are SGHTA and FQGNSA. This CDR3 region has 14 residues. V was pared by 2 bases and J by 2 bases, with 9 bases between. For the CDR3, the DNA is TGTGCCAGCAGCTTACACGGCGGTCAAGAGACCCAGTACTTC. It is translated as CASSLHGGQETQYF.

This chain connects TRBV4-1 to TRBJ1-6; D is ambiguous. Germline V gene sequence: CDR1 MGHRA, CDR2 YSYEKL. The CDR3 is made up of 14 amino acids. Trimming shortened V by 4 bases and J by 7 bases, and 11 bases separated the two germline ends. CDR3 sequence: CASSPPVPNSPLHF. CDR3 nucleotides: TGCGCCAGCAGCCCTCCGGTACCCAATTCACCCCTCCACTTT.

This clone has just one count. The V call is TRBV12-5, the J call TRBJ2-1, with D perhaps matching TRBD2 (6 bases). CDR1 and CDR2 (germline): LGHNT, FRNRAP. Trimming shortened V by 0 bases and J by 4 bases, and 13 bases separated the two germline ends. The CDR3 length is 16 residues. Here the CDR3 reads CASGLVGASAYNEQFF. The CDR3 nucleotides are TGTGCTAGTGGTTTGGTAGGGGCTAGCGCGTACAATGAGCAGTTCTTC.

The V and J genes are TRBV6-5 and TRBJ2-1; possible D gene TRBD2, 6 bases. The CDR3 is made up of 14 amino acids. The germline CDR1 and CDR2 sequences are MNHEY and SVGAGI. V lost 3 bases and J 6 bases, leaving 12 bases between the germline ends. This CDR3 is CASSYGAGRNEQFF. CDR3 sequence (DNA): TGTGCCAGCAGTTATGGCGCGGGACGCAATGAGCAGTTCTTC.

The chain is built from TRBV10-2 and TRBJ1-5; no definite D call. Per germline, CDR1 WSHSY and CDR2 SAAADI. The V end was cut by 0 bases, the J end by 4 bases, with 7 bases between. The CDR3 extends over 14 amino acids. CDR3 amino acids: CASSESGVNQPQHF. The CDR3 DNA reads TGCGCCAGCAGTGAGTCCGGGGTTAATCAGCCCCAGCATTTT.

The chain has TRBV28 and TRBJ1-5; D gene unclear. Trimming took off 5 bases at V and 1 base at J, with 9 bases between the two ends. Germline CDR1 and CDR2: MDHEN and SYDVKM. The CDR3 runs to 14 residues. This CDR3 reads CASSTPGSNQPQHF. The CDR3 bases are TGTGCCAGCAGTACCCCCGGGAGCAATCAGCCCCAGCATTTT. Using reference TRBV28 and TRBJ1-5 for the parts outside the CDR3, the full variable domain is DVKVTQSSRYLVKRTGEKVFLECVQDMDHENMFWYRQDPGLGLRLIYFSYDVKMKEKGDIPEGYSVSREKKERFSLILESASTNQTSMYLCASSTPGSNQPQHFGDGTRLSIL.

This clone was found once. The chain uses TRBV30 and TRBJ1-2, with a possible D match to TRBD1 (6 bases). Trimming shortened V by 1 base and J by 7 bases, and 22 bases separated the two germline ends. The germline gives CDR1 GTSNPN, CDR2 SVGIG (reference sequence). This CDR3 contains 16 residues. Written as DNA, the CDR3 is TGTGCCTGGAGTGACCAAGGGTGGGCAGGGGTATCTGGCTACACCTTC. Translated, it gives CAWSDQGWAGVSGYTF.

In nucleotides, the CDR3 is TGTGCCACCAGCAGAGTTAACAGTCGGCAGCCCCAGCATTTT. Amino acid sequence: CATSRVNSRQPQHF. The chain joins TRBV15 to TRBJ1-5; D is unresolved. CDR3 length equals 14 residues. V lost 1 base and J lost 7, with 11 bases in between. Germline V gene lookup returns CDR1 LNHNV and CDR2 YYDKDF (reference sequence).

The chain joins TRBV19 to TRBJ2-2; 10 positions match TRBD1. Trimming at V came to 5 bases and at J to 5 bases, leaving 8 bases not matched to a gene. Germline CDR1 is LNHDA and CDR2 is SQIVND (reference sequence). The length of the CDR3 is 16 residues. The CDR3 DNA reads as TGTGCCAGTAGTTTTCTGACAGGGGGCTTTACCGGGGAGCTGTTTTTT. This encodes CASSFLTGGFTGELFF. Drawing the rest from reference TRBV19 and TRBJ2-2, the complete variable domain is DGGITQSPKYLFRKEGQNVTLSCEQNLNHDAMYWYRQDPGQGLRLIYYSQIVNDFQKGDIAEGYSVSREKKESFPLTVTSAQKNPTAFYLCASSFLTGGFTGELFFGEGSRLTVL.

A few counts support this clone. The chain combines TRBV6-5 with TRBJ1-2; D may be TRBD1 (5 bases). In germline, CDR1 is MNHEY, CDR2 SVGAGI. V was trimmed by 0 bases and J by 4 bases, leaving 15 bases between them. The CDR3 runs 16 residues. CDR3 region: CASSYSLLRVGYGYTF. DNA for the CDR3: TGTGCCAGCAGTTACTCGTTACTCAGGGTTGGCTATGGCTACACCTTC.

With regard to this clone: Compared with germline, one end of the junction differs, possibly owing to a read error. J is TRBJ2-1 and V is TRBV7-9, with D perhaps TRBD1 (6 bases). Germline CDR1 reads SEHNR; CDR2 reads FQNEAQ (reference sequence). The CDR3 sequence is 16 residues long. The CDR3 nucleotides read TGTTCCAGCAGCTTATTGAGAGGGAACAGGGAGCATGAGCAGTTCTTC. Its protein is CSSSLLRGNREHEQFF.

This sequence joins TRBV30 and TRBJ1-1; D might be TRBD1 (5 bases). V gave up 0 bases and J gave up 6 bases, with 14 bases separating them. The CDR3 consists of 14 residues. Germline-derived CDR1 and CDR2 are GTSNPN and SVGIG (reference sequence). The CDR3 nucleotides are TGTGCCTGGAGTGTTTCAGGGCGCCAAGCTGAAGCTTTCTTT. This translates into CAWSVSGRQAEAFF.